This T cell receptor (beta chain) comes out of a study of lymphopenia after photon versus proton radiotherapy. Germline loops: CDR1 SNHLY, CDR2 FYNNEI. CDR3 length equals 12 residues. Trimming shortened V by 11 bases and J by 2 bases, and 12 bases separated the two germline ends. On this clone: Its antigen is unidentified.

General study results and limits: After lymphocyte nadir, photon-treated repertoires showed oligoclonal expansion, especially CD8+ Temra.

Repertoires were generated with immunoSEQ multiplex PCR, while TCRdb's copy carries only in-frame clones and drops some. Of 2,100 or so clones listed, around 78% were seen once; the top ten hold approximately 40%. The sample consisted of peripheral blood, taken from a patient treated with photon-based radiotherapy. This rearrangement joins TRBV2 to TRBJ1-2; D possibly corresponds to TRBD1 (6 bases). The receptor comes from an elderly man with cholangiocarcinoma. DNA for the CDR3: TGTGCCTCTAGGGGGGACAACTATGGCTACACCTTC. Protein product: CASRGDNYGYTF. Combining the CDR3 with reference TRBV2 and TRBJ1-2 gives the whole variable domain EPEVTQTPSHQVTQMGQEVILRCVPISNHLYFYWYRQILGQKVEFLVSFYNNEISEKSEIFDDQFSVERPDGSNFTLKIRSTKLEDSAMYFCASRGDNYGYTFGSGTRLTVV.